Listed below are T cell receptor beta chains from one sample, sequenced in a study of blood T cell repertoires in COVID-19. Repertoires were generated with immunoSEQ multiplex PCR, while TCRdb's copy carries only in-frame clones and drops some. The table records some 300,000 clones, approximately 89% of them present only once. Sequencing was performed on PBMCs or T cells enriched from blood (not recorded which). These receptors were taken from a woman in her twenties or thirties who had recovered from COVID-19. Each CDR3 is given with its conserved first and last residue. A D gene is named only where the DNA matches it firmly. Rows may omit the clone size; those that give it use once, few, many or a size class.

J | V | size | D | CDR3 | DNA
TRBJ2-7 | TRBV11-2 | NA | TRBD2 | CASSRLAGLEQYF | TGTGCCAGCAGCCGACTAGCGGGACTCGAGCAGTACTTC
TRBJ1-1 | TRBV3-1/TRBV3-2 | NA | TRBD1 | CASSPPGGGGTEAFF | TGTGCCAGCAGCCCTCCCGGAGGGGGCGGAACTGAAGCTTTCTTT
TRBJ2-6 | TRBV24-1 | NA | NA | CATSPRRAGSGANVLTF | TGTGCCACCTCCCCCAGGAGAGCGGGCTCTGGGGCCAACGTCCTGACTTTC
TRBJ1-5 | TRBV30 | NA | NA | CAWSYDSNQPQHF | TGTGCCTGGAGCTATGATAGCAATCAGCCCCAGCATTTT
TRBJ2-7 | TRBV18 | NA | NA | CASSQSRNSYEQYF | TGTGCCAGCTCGCAATCCAGGAACTCCTACGAGCAGTACTTC
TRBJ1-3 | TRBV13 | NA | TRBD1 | CASSLTGDSSGNTIYF | TGTGCCAGCAGCTTGACAGGGGATAGCTCTGGAAACACCATATATTTT
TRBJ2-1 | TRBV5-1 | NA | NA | CASSLDQGMFGEQFF | TGCGCCAGCAGCTTGGATCAGGGGATGTTTGGGGAGCAGTTCTTC
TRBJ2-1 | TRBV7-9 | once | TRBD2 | CASSSDTSGGYNEQFF | TGTGCCAGCAGCTCCGATACTAGCGGAGGTTACAATGAGCAGTTCTTC
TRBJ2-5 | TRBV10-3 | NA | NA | CVSGGPQETQYF | TGTGTCTCAGGAGGCCCCCAAGAGACCCAGTACTTC
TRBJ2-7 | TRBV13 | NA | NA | CASSFLGPRYEQYF | TGTGCCAGCAGCTTCCTGGGCCCCCGCTACGAGCAGTACTTC
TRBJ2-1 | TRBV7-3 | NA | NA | CASSEGSGDNEQFF | TGTGCCAGCAGCGAAGGTAGCGGTGACAATGAGCAGTTCTTC